This passage covers 14 T cell receptor beta chains from one sample sequenced in a study of CXCR3-negative and CXCR3-positive naive CD8 T cells. Broader study findings: Researchers report that CXCR3-positive naive cells carry more hydrophobic TRB CDR3s than CXCR3-negative naive cells.

The libraries of TRB cDNA were constructed through 5' RACE using UMI labels. Reprocessing the 5' RACE reads, TCRdb reports a single entry for every CDR3 protein and omits DNA. Its table lists about 86,000 distinct CDR3 sequences. These receptors lack a known antigen. The sequencing sample was made of naive CXCR3+ CD8+ T cells from blood. Regarding subset: CD45RO-CCR7+CD27+CD95- naive CD8+ T cells expressing CXCR3 (TNR3+). The receptor source for this set is a human donor in good health. Some clones in this sample may be carry-over from other donors' samples.

The CDR3 protein is CASSLGTGINEQFF. This chain links TRBV5-1 with TRBJ2-1; the TCRdb D gene call, TRBD1, has no DNA to confirm it. Per the germline V gene, CDR1 is SGHRS and CDR2 is YFSETQ. CDR3 length: 14 amino acids.

The chain employs TRBV30 and TRBJ2-5. The germline V gene has CDR1 GTSNPN and CDR2 SVGIG (reference sequence). The CDR3 consists of 11 residues. CDR3 protein: CAWSDGETQYF. Variable domain in full (rest from reference TRBV30 and TRBJ2-5): SQTIHQWPATLVQPVGSPLSLECTVEGTSNPNLYWYRQAAGRGLQLLFYSVGIGQISSEVPQNLSASRPQDRQFILSSKKLLLSDSGFYLCAWSDGETQYFGPGTRLLVL.

The chain is built from TRBV27 and TRBJ2-1; TCRdb calls TRBD1, which cannot be checked without DNA. In germline, CDR1 is MNHEY, CDR2 SMNVEV (reference sequence). The CDR3 has 18 amino acids. CDR3 loop: CASSLLKTGGFSYNEQFF.

The chain carries TRBV20-1 and TRBJ2-7; the TRBD1 assignment by TCRdb is unverifiable without DNA. Germline values: CDR1 DFQATT, CDR2 SNEGSKA (reference sequence). The CDR3 extends over 14 amino acids. CDR3 loop: CSAQYAGTGYEQYF.

V gene TRBV27 combines with J gene TRBJ2-5. In germline, CDR1 is MNHEY, CDR2 SMNVEV (reference sequence). This CDR3 is built from 12 residues. The CDR3 region is CASSSGKETQYF.

The chain is built from TRBV6-2 or TRBV6-3 and TRBJ2-2. This CDR3 spans 13 amino acids. Per germline, CDR1 MNHEY and CDR2 SVGEGT. The CDR3 reads CASSPERTGELFF.

This rearrangement joins TRBV12-3 or TRBV12-4 to TRBJ1-1; TCRdb lists TRBD1, though no DNA is available to test this call. This CDR3 has 13 amino acids. CDR3 region: CASTSPGGTEAFF.

The chain recombines TRBV19 with TRBJ2-1. Germline V gives CDR1 LNHDA, CDR2 SQIVND (reference sequence). There are 14 residues in the CDR3. The CDR3 is CASSIPDVYNEQFF.

V and J are TRBV7-9 and TRBJ2-2; TCRdb reports TRBD1, a call that lacks DNA to check it against. There are 16 residues in the CDR3. Germline V CDR1 and CDR2: SEHNR, FQNEAQ (reference sequence). This chain's CDR3 is CASSLMGGSYTGELFF.

V gene TRBV6-6 combines with J gene TRBJ2-1; TCRdb names TRBD1, which stays unverified in the absence of DNA. This CDR3 has 16 residues. CDR1 is MNHNY and CDR2 is SVGAGI in the germline V gene (reference sequence). This chain's CDR3 is CASSYYGGQGINEQFF.

The chain employs TRBV19 and TRBJ2-7; the D call from TCRdb, TRBD1, cannot be confirmed without DNA. This CDR3 spans 14 amino acids. Germline loops: CDR1 LNHDA, CDR2 SQIVND (reference sequence). This CDR3 reads CASREFEGVGEQYF.

CDR3 amino acids: CASPPLPDSSGTGELFF. This rearrangement joins TRBV7-2 to TRBJ2-2; TCRdb indicates TRBD2, and absent DNA this call remains unverified. The germline gives CDR1 SGHTA, CDR2 FQGNSA. This CDR3 is built from 17 residues. Together with reference TRBV7-2 and TRBJ2-2, the CDR3 gives the full variable domain: GAGVSQSPSNKVTEKGKDVELRCDPISGHTALYWYRQSLGQGLEFLIYFQGNSAPDKSGLPSDRFSAERTGGSVSTLTIQRTQQEDSAVYLCASPPLPDSSGTGELFFGEGSRLTVL.

The chain couples TRBV9 to TRBJ2-5; TCRdb selects TRBD1, and the lack of DNA leaves this call unchecked. Germline values: CDR1 SGDLS, CDR2 YYNGEE. CDR3 length: 14 residues. The chain's CDR3 is CASSPQGGEETQYF.

The rearrangement joins TRBV11-2 to TRBJ2-7; the D gene TCRdb calls, TRBD1, cannot be checked with no DNA. The germline gives CDR1 SGHAT, CDR2 FQNNGV. The CDR3 totals 14 residues. The CDR3 reads CASSLGRQVYEQYF. The full variable domain, in which reference TRBV11-2 and TRBJ2-7 provide the parts outside the CDR3, is EAGVAQSPRYKIIEKRQSVAFWCNPISGHATLYWYQQILGQGPKLLIQFQNNGVVDDSQLPKDRFSAERLKGVDSTLKIQPAKLEDSAVYLCASSLGRQVYEQYFGPGTRLTVT.